This TCR beta chain was recorded in a study of OX40 agonist ivuxolimab in advanced cancers. Turning to the study itself: Ivuxolimab, an agonistic anti-OX40 (CD134) antibody, was given to patients. Whole-study results and caveats: Expansion of clones was among the lowest in partial responders at 0.1-3.0 mg/kg.

TCRdb's table, derived via immunoSEQ multiplex PCR, lists solely in-frame clones and lacks some. The data show about 5,100 clones, about two thirds seen once. CDR1 and CDR2 from the germline V gene are SGDLS and YYNGEE. After removal of 0 bases from V and 6 bases from J, the junction contained 6 bases not matched to a gene. The CDR3 runs 15 residues. This clone was seen only a few times. Antigen specificity is unknown. Sequenced here: CD4+ or CD8+ T cells sorted from blood, sampled in a trial of the OX40 agonist ivuxolimab. The sequence was obtained from an adult with an advanced solid tumor such as melanoma, head and neck, liver or kidney cancer. The chain joins TRBV9 to TRBJ2-7; 10 positions match TRBD2. The CDR3 loop is CASSVVGSGRGEQYF. The DNA of the CDR3 is TGTGCCAGCAGCGTAGTTGGGAGCGGGAGGGGCGAGCAGTACTTC.